The rows below give T cell receptor beta chains drawn from one sample of a study of blood T cell repertoires in COVID-19. Method: immunoSEQ multiplex PCR; TCRdb's copy keeps in-frame clones and lacks some. Among 120,000 to 150,000 clones listed, 70% to 85% were seen once. The sample taken for sequencing was peripheral blood. All receptors come from a woman aged 50 to 65 in a cohort sampled during active or convalescent COVID-19. Both conserved end residues are part of each CDR3. A clone size is listed for some rows: how often the clone was seen (once, few, many), or a class if it is expanded.

TRBJ2-7	-	TRBV12-3/TRBV12-4	CASSYRGSYEQYF
TRBJ2-1	-	TRBV14	CASSQDRSQRGGWGSSYNEQFF
TRBJ2-6	-	TRBV13	CASSSQGAANVLTF
TRBJ2-2	-	TRBV2	CASSRDRGPTGELFF
TRBJ2-7	-	TRBV27	CASSLSTVSYEQYF
TRBJ1-1	-	TRBV6-5	CASSYGTGVGGTEAFF
TRBJ1-5	-	TRBV12-5	CATARGNQPQHF
TRBJ1-5	-	TRBV18	CASSPGGQSQDSNQPQHF
TRBJ1-1	-	TRBV9	CASSVSSKNTEAFF
TRBJ2-3	few	TRBV7-8	CASTMPVPGQGRSDTQYF
TRBJ2-2	-	TRBV3-1/TRBV3-2	CASSFMTGTAGELFF
TRBJ2-1	-	TRBV12-5	CASDPKGTVGNEQFF
TRBJ1-6	-	TRBV25-1	CASISDYMGPLHF
TRBJ2-7	-	TRBV19	CASSMTGGIYEQYF
TRBJ1-1	-	TRBV6-5	CASSSEPTGTEAFF
TRBJ1-2	-	TRBV5-1	CASSVDRRSNYGYTF
TRBJ1-5	once	TRBV6-4	CASSANLDRGSNQPQHF
TRBJ1-6	-	TRBV6-5	CASSYSMGTGNSPLHF
TRBJ1-2	-	TRBV18	CASSPTTGTQSYGYTF
TRBJ2-5	-	TRBV5-5	CASSLVVAGGPQETQYF
TRBJ1-4	-	TRBV4-1	CASSQATTGGFEKLFF
TRBJ2-1	few	TRBV7-8	CASSLSRERGRSYNEQFF
TRBJ2-3	-	TRBV6-5	CASDLGVADTQYF
TRBJ2-3	-	TRBV7-2	CASSFRGDGTDTQYF
TRBJ1-2	few	TRBV10-3	CAIKGTGSDYGYTF
TRBJ2-1	-	TRBV2	CASADREYNEQFF
TRBJ1-2	few	TRBV19	CASSKGTGGADYGYTF
TRBJ2-1	-	TRBV7-3	CASSLASGYNEQFF
TRBJ1-1	-	TRBV7-9	CASSILTGVETEAFF
TRBJ2-6	-	TRBV3-1/TRBV3-2	CASSQEPFAAGANVLTF
TRBJ1-1	-	TRBV5-8	CASSLGQDTEAFF
TRBJ1-5	-	TRBV12-3/TRBV12-4	CASSIQDRQPQHF
TRBJ2-5	-	TRBV7-9	CASSLGAVGAGITQYF
TRBJ1-2	-	TRBV9	CASSAQVAYGYTF
TRBJ2-6	few	TRBV19	CASSMGSSGANVLTF
TRBJ1-2	-	TRBV4-2	CASSQAIGLQGSYGYTF
TRBJ2-3	many	TRBV7-3	CASSLGWDRATDTQYF
TRBJ2-7	-	TRBV7-9	CASSRLAGVYEQYF
TRBJ1-4	-	TRBV7-2	CASSLAGQRGEKLFF
TRBJ1-3	-	TRBV4-3	CASSQESGVNTIYF
TRBJ1-4	-	TRBV7-9	CASSEGSTLNEKLFF
TRBJ2-3	-	TRBV7-3	CASSLTSRQTDTQYF
TRBJ2-7	-	TRBV18	CASSPASGGVSYEQYF
TRBJ2-2	-	TRBV5-1	CASSLNRQTNTGELFF
TRBJ2-6	-	TRBV10-3	CAISGPGTGDAGANVLTF
TRBJ2-3	-	TRBV18	CASSPPAGARADTQYF
TRBJ1-2	-	TRBV19	CASSINRGYYGYTF
TRBJ1-3	-	TRBV11-2	CASSLAPQGTGNTIYF
TRBJ1-1	-	TRBV12-5	CASGPGTTGMNTEAFF
TRBJ1-4	-	TRBV6-5	CASLFRQNEKLFF
TRBJ1-1	once	TRBV6-5	CASSYSPGMNTEAFF
TRBJ1-1	-	TRBV5-1	CASGQGFMNTEAFF
TRBJ1-5	-	TRBV27	CASRIAATGNQPQHF
TRBJ2-1	-	TRBV5-6	CASSWGGYNEQFF